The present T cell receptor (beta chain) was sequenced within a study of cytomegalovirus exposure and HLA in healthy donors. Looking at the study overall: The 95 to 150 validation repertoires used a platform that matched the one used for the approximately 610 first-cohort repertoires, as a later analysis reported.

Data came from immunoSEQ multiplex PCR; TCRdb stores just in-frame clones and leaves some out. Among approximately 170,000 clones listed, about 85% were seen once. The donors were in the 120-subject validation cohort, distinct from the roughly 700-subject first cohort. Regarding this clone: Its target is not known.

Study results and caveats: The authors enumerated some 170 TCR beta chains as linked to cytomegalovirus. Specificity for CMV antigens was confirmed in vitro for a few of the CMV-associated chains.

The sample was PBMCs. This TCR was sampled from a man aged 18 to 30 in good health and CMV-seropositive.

For the CDR3, the DNA is TGTGCCAGCATCTTAGACAGGACCGAGCCCCAGCATTTT. Residues: CASILDRTEPQHF. The gene calls are TRBV2 and TRBJ1-5; a possible D gene is TRBD1 (6 bases). V was clipped by 7 bases and J by 8 bases, with 15 bases between them. Germline V CDR1 and CDR2: SNHLY, FYNNEI. This CDR3 spans 13 amino acids.